The 18 T cell receptor beta chains listed next were all sequenced from one sample in a study of tumor-infiltrating lymphocytes in primary liver carcinoma. TCR beta cDNA was made from around 520 ng total RNA with a constant-region primer. Employing slightly modified ARM-PCR, three nested multiplex PCR rounds were run, and these gave rise to the TCR beta libraries. PCR rounds one and two used TRBV1-TRBV30 forward primers with a C-beta reverse primer for around 9 cycles each. MiXCR, run by TCRdb on the multiplex PCR reads, gives a single entry per CDR3 protein. The table includes almost 200,000 distinct CDR3 sequences, about 61% detected once. The source of the blood RNA was unsorted whole blood, and germline DNA was extracted as well. Sample: peripheral blood. The receptors derive from a woman aged 55 to 70 with primary liver carcinoma and hepatitis B virus infection.

A remark on this clonotype: This clone may be a read error of a much larger clone one base away. The rearrangement links TRBV6-1 to TRBJ2-7; D is unresolved. The CDR3 contains 13 residues. Per germline, CDR1 MNHNS and CDR2 SASEGT. This chain's CDR3 is CASEPAETYGQYF. The CDR3 coding sequence is TGTGCCAGCGAACCGGCGGAGACCTACGGGCAGTACTTC.

This chain links TRBV7-9 with TRBJ2-3; D is undetermined. This CDR3 region has 16 residues. Trimming cost V 7 bases and J 0 bases, with 17 bases left between them. Germline V lookup: CDR1 SEHNR, CDR2 FQNEAQ (reference sequence). CDR3 sequence (DNA): TGTGCCAGCACCCAATACGGAAGCGAAAGCACAGATACGCAGTATTTT. This sequence encodes CASTQYGSESTDTQYF.

Worth noting for this clonotype: A read error may be the cause here, since a much bigger clone is one base away. This chain connects TRBV11-2 to TRBJ2-7, with D possibly matching TRBD2 (5 bases). The germline gives CDR1 SGHAT, CDR2 FQNNGV. Between the trimmed V and J ends, which lost 5 bases and 3 bases, there was a span of 26 bases. This CDR3 is built from 18 residues. CDR3 amino acids: CASSGRYTSGNRDYEQYF. The CDR3 DNA is TGTGCCAGCAGCGGAAGGTATACCTCGGGGAATCGCGACTACGAGCAGTACTTC. Drawing the rest from reference TRBV11-2 and TRBJ2-7, the complete variable domain is EAGVAQSPRYKIIEKRQSVAFWCNPISGHATLYWYQQILGQGPKLLIQFQNNGVVDDSQLPKDRFSAERLKGVDSTLKIQPAKLEDSAVYLCASSGRYTSGNRDYEQYFGPGTRLTVT.

To note about this clonotype: This sequence may be a read error, since a much larger clone differs from it by one base. The V gene is TRBV11-2, the J gene TRBJ2-4; D gene uncertain. V lost 6 bases and J 0 bases, leaving 6 bases between the germline ends. This CDR3 contains 13 residues. The germline V gene has CDR1 SGHAT and CDR2 FQNNGV. The CDR3 DNA reads as TGTGCCAGCAGTGGAGCAGCCAAAAACATTCAGTACTTC. Translated: CASSGAAKNIQYF.

This chain joins TRBV11-2 and TRBJ2-3; no reliable D call. The CDR3 covers 17 residues. Trimming took 5 bases from V and 3 from J, leaving 21 bases between them. The germline V gene has CDR1 SGHAT and CDR2 FQNNGV. The CDR3 reads CASSPAPKGKGTDTQYF. DNA for the CDR3: TGTGCCAGCAGCCCTGCCCCCAAGGGCAAAGGAACAGATACGCAGTATTTT.

In this sample, this clonotype turned up once. A much more abundant neighbour one base away suggests this may be a read error. The chain couples TRBV4-1 to TRBJ2-1; D is tentatively TRBD1 or TRBD2 (5 bases each). Germline V lookup: CDR1 MGHRA, CDR2 YSYEKL. This CDR3 is built from 14 residues. V shed 2 bases and J shed 8 bases, with 13 bases lying between them. Here the CDR3 reads CASSQWGSGDEQFF. As DNA, the CDR3 is TGCGCCAGCAGCCAATGGGGGAGTGGTGATGAGCAGTTCTTC.

For this clonotype: This is likely a read error, given that the CDR3 carries no conserved phenylalanine or tryptophan at its end. This chain uses TRBV11-2 with TRBJ2-2; the match to TRBD1 covers 7 bases. The CDR3 covers 14 residues. Germline V gene data show CDR1 as SGHAT and CDR2 as FQNNGV. The CDR3 nucleotides read TGTACCAGCTCACAGGGGCTAAACACCGGGGAACTGTTTATT. This encodes CTSSQGLNTGELFI.

As concerns this clonotype: This CDR3 is missing its conserved last phenylalanine or tryptophan, likely due to a read error. V usage is TRBV28 and J usage is TRBJ2-4, with D unresolved. V lost 5 bases to trimming and J lost 3 bases, with 11 bases between them. The germline CDR1 and CDR2 sequences are MDHEN and SYDVKM. The CDR3 spans 14 residues. The CDR3 DNA sequence: TGTGCCAGCAGTCCCGGGTCCTTCAAAAACATTCAGTACTTA. It yields the protein CASSPGSFKNIQYL.

The table lists this clonotype with many counts. The chain uses TRBV6-6 and TRBJ2-3; the D is unclear. V lost 7 bases to trimming and J lost 8 bases, with 10 bases between them. The CDR3 totals 11 residues. Germline CDR1 MNHNY, CDR2 SVGAGI (reference sequence). Here the CDR3 DNA reads TGTGCCAGCACTTCTAAGCTTACGCAGTATTTT. Amino acid sequence: CASTSKLTQYF.

CDR3 sequence: CVSSPSGAQETQYF. The CDR3 DNA follows: TGTGTCAGTAGCCCAAGCGGGGCTCAAGAGACCCAGTACTTC. The chain joins TRBV11-2 to TRBJ2-5; 7 bases match TRBD2. CDR1 SGHAT and CDR2 FQNNGV come from the germline V gene. CDR3 size: 14 residues. Combining the CDR3 with reference TRBV11-2 and TRBJ2-5 gives the whole variable domain EAGVAQSPRYKIIEKRQSVAFWCNPISGHATLYWYQQILGQGPKLLIQFQNNGVVDDSQLPKDRFSAERLKGVDSTLKIQPAKLEDSAVYLCVSSPSGAQETQYFGPGTRLLVL.

This clonotype was counted many times. The V gene is TRBV5-5, the J gene TRBJ2-1; 11 nucleotides agree with TRBD2. The length of the CDR3 is 17 residues. V was clipped by 0 bases and J by 4 bases; unmatched bases: 6. Looked up from germline, CDR1 is SGHKS and CDR2 is YYEKEE (reference sequence). The CDR3 loop is CASSLEASGRSYNEQFF. The CDR3 region has the DNA TGTGCCAGCAGCTTGGAGGCTAGCGGGAGGTCATACAATGAGCAGTTCTTC.

The chain uses TRBV28 and TRBJ1-1; no clear D. Germline-derived CDR1 and CDR2 are MDHEN and SYDVKM. This CDR3 region has 14 residues. Trimming took off 10 bases at V and 0 bases at J, with 15 bases between the two ends. The CDR3 coding sequence is TGTGCCACCCTACCGGGAGCGTTGAACACTGAAGCTTTCTTT. It is translated as CATLPGALNTEAFF.

Regarding this clonotype: A much larger clone lies one base from this, so it may be a read error. The J gene is TRBJ1-1, the V gene TRBV28; 7 bases fit TRBD1. The CDR3 spans 14 residues. Germline V gives CDR1 MDHEN, CDR2 SYDVKM. CDR3 residues: CASNLGTVNTEAFF. The CDR3 nucleotides read TGTGCCAGCAATTTAGGGACAGTGAACACTGAAGCTTTCTTT.

Comments on this clonotype: Possible read error: a much larger clone is one base away. The gene calls are TRBV4-1 and TRBJ1-3; the D gene is possibly TRBD1 (5 bases). Germline V gene lookup returns CDR1 MGHRA and CDR2 YSYEKL. The length of the CDR3 is 17 residues. This chain's CDR3 is CASSQGSGRATGNTIHF. For the CDR3, the DNA is TGCGCCAGCAGCCAAGGGTCAGGGAGGGCGACTGGAAACACCATACATTTT.

This clonotype was observed many times. This chain connects TRBV29-1 to TRBJ1-1, with 7 bases identical to TRBD1. In germline, CDR1 is SQVTM, CDR2 ANQGSEA. V lost 7 bases, J lost 4 bases, and 9 bases stayed unmatched. The CDR3 contains 13 residues. Here the CDR3 DNA reads TGCAGCGCATACAGGGGCACCCTCACTGAAGCTTTCTTT. It yields the protein CSAYRGTLTEAFF.

Comment on this clonotype: Sequence at one end of the junction differs from germline and may be a read error. The rearrangement links TRBV6-5 to TRBJ2-7; 9 nucleotides line up with TRBD1. This CDR3 contains 18 residues. Germline assignment: CDR1 MNHEY and CDR2 SVGAGI. In DNA form, the CDR3 reads TGTGCCAGCAGTTCGACACAGGGGGCGCTTTCCGCGTTCTACGAGCACTACTTC. Its translation: CASSSTQGALSAFYEHYF.

This chain uses TRBV7-9 with TRBJ2-7; possible D gene TRBD2, 7 bases. The CDR3 covers 15 residues. Deletions cut 1 base from V and 4 bases from J, with 14 bases between. Looked up from germline, CDR1 is SEHNR and CDR2 is FQNEAQ (reference sequence). CDR3 protein: CASSLGGGRSYEQYF. The CDR3 coding sequence is TGTGCCAGCAGCTTAGGGGGGGGCCGCTCATACGAGCAGTACTTC.

As regards this clonotype: This sequence may be a read error, since a much larger clone differs from it by one base. The rearrangement joins TRBV4-1 to TRBJ2-7; D is possibly TRBD1 or TRBD2 (6 bases each). The V gene's germline CDR1 is MGHRA and CDR2 YSYEKL. This CDR3 comprises 16 residues. V was clipped by 4 bases and J by 5 bases, with 21 bases between them. The CDR3, as DNA: TGCGCCAGCAGCCCCGAAGCTGGGGGGCCGGGGGACGAGCAGTACTTC. This gives the protein CASSPEAGGPGDEQYF.